Reported below is one T cell receptor beta chain. Its antigen remains unidentified. The data are from a study of OX40 agonist ivuxolimab in advanced cancers. Across the study: A mean age of roughly 62 years, range roughly 23 to 85, was recorded, and approximately 85% were male. People who had prior anti-PD-1, anti-PD-L1 or anti-CTLA-4 therapy could take part, and about 40% had some.

General observations from the study: There were, on average, more expanded clones in CD8+ T cells than in CD4+.

Here immunoSEQ multiplex PCR was the method, and the copy in TCRdb shows in-frame clones only, minus some. The sample includes some 45,000 clones, roughly 88% seen only once; the top ten take 2% to 3%. CDR3 length: 16 residues. The junction had 9 bases not matched to a gene; V was cut back by 4 bases and J by 1 base. The germline gives CDR1 SGHNT, CDR2 YYREEE (reference sequence). The sequences come from CD4+ or CD8+ T cells sorted from blood, collected in a trial of the OX40 agonist ivuxolimab. The receptor was isolated from an adult with an advanced solid tumor such as melanoma, head and neck, liver or kidney cancer. The rearrangement links TRBV5-4 to TRBJ2-3, with 7 bases fitting TRBD2. CDR3 loop: CASSPGERGGTDTQYF. The CDR3 nucleotides are TGTGCCAGCAGCCCGGGAGAGCGGGGCGGCACAGATACGCAGTATTTT.